Presented here are 18 T cell receptor beta chains from one specimen sequenced in a study of blood T cells in healthy people across ages. The second PCR ran roughly 6 to 11 cycles with a sample-barcoded 5' primer and J-beta primers. TCRdb passed the 5' RACE reads through MiXCR, listing each CDR3 protein once. The table has about a million distinct CDR3 sequences, about 48% seen once. Material for sequencing was blood. The receptors shown here come from a man younger than 45 in good health.

The chain uses TRBV7-2 and TRBJ1-5; 8 bases line up with TRBD1. Germline values: CDR1 SGHTA, CDR2 FQGNSA. J gave up 3 bases and V 6 bases, and 1 base lay outside the gene matches. The CDR3 has 13 amino acids. CDR3 in amino acids: CASRGQDNQPQHF. In nucleotides, the CDR3 is TGTGCCAGCAGGGGACAGGACAATCAGCCCCAGCATTTT.

V is TRBV7-2 and J is TRBJ1-3, with D perhaps matching TRBD1 (6 bases). This CDR3 is 17 amino acids long. The germline V and J ends were trimmed by 5 bases and 3 bases, with 20 bases remaining between them. The germline V gene has CDR1 SGHTA and CDR2 FQGNSA. CDR3 in DNA: TGTGCCAGCAGCCCAACGTTGGGGGGCGCTTATGGAAACACCATATATTTT. Translating it yields CASSPTLGGAYGNTIYF.

This clonotype has more than one count but fewer than ten. The CDR3 DNA is TGCGCCAGCAGCTTTTTGGCAGACTACGAGCAGTACTTC. It codes for CASSFLADYEQYF. The chain uses TRBV5-1 and TRBJ2-7, with no clear D. The V gene lost 2 bases and the J gene lost 3 bases, with 9 bases spanning the gap. This CDR3 comprises 13 residues. The germline V gene encodes CDR1 SGHRS and CDR2 YFSETQ.

This clonotype was seen many times. The rearrangement links TRBV29-1 to TRBJ2-3; weak D call: TRBD1 (6 bases). Looked up from germline, CDR1 is SQVTM and CDR2 is ANQGSEA. The CDR3 has 14 residues. Trimming removed 6 bases from V and 1 base from J, with 14 bases in between. The CDR3 is CSVYRAGRTDTQYF. CDR3 DNA sequence: TGCAGCGTATACAGGGCCGGACGCACAGATACGCAGTATTTT.

This clonotype was seen a handful of times. The chain is built from TRBV5-5 and TRBJ2-6; 12 bases fit TRBD1. In germline, CDR1 is SGHKS, CDR2 YYEKEE (reference sequence). V gave up 3 bases and J gave up 0 bases; unmatched junction bases: 10. The CDR3 loop spans 20 amino acids. The CDR3 loop is CASSSLAGTGGFSGANVLTF. CDR3 coding DNA: TGTGCCAGCAGCTCGCTAGCGGGGACAGGGGGCTTCTCTGGGGCCAACGTCCTGACTTTC.

CDR3: CASSPTLSRGENIQYF. The CDR3 coding sequence is TGCGCCAGCAGCCCTACCCTCAGTAGGGGGGAAAACATTCAGTACTTC. The chain couples TRBV4-1 to TRBJ2-4, with D possibly called TRBD1 or TRBD2 (6 bases each). V dropped 4 bases and J dropped 5 bases, with 18 bases sitting between them. CDR1 is MGHRA and CDR2 is YSYEKL in the germline V gene. The length of the CDR3 is 16 residues.

This clonotype was seen a handful of times. The CDR3 DNA reads TGCAGTGCAGCTGGACTAGCGGGGGTTCTCAATGAGCAGTTCTTC. Its translation: CSAAGLAGVLNEQFF. The chain carries TRBV20-1 and TRBJ2-1; TRBD2 matches at 13 bases. CDR3 length equals 15 residues. The germline CDR1 and CDR2 sequences are DFQATT and SNEGSKA (reference sequence). The V segment lost 6 bases and the J segment 6 bases; nucleotides outside the gene matches: 8.

The chain employs TRBV12-3 or TRBV12-4 and TRBJ1-4; D is perhaps TRBD1 (5 bases). The length of the CDR3 is 16 residues. Trimming took 5 bases from V and 7 from J, leaving 20 bases between them. CDR3 coding DNA: TGTGCCAGCAGTCACTGGTCCTCGAAAAGGGGTGAAAAACTGTTTTTT. Its translation is CASSHWSSKRGEKLFF.

The chain has TRBV5-1 and TRBJ2-5; 7 bases align to TRBD2. CDR1 SGHRS and CDR2 YFSETQ come from the germline V gene. V was pared by 0 bases and J by 0 bases, with 2 bases of the junction left unmatched. This CDR3 has 15 residues. CDR3 sequence reads: CASSLDGGYQETQYF. CDR3 DNA sequence: TGCGCCAGCAGCTTGGACGGGGGGTACCAAGAGACCCAGTACTTC.

The chain joins TRBV5-5 to TRBJ1-1; D gene uncertain. With 0 bases removed from V and 0 bases from J, the gap between germline ends came to 9 bases. Germline-derived CDR1 and CDR2 are SGHKS and YYEKEE (reference sequence). The length of the CDR3 is 15 residues. The CDR3 spells CASSLVARMNTEAFF. The CDR3 region has the DNA TGTGCCAGCAGCTTGGTCGCACGCATGAACACTGAAGCTTTCTTT.

This clonotype has a single count. A junction end diverges from the germline sequence, so it may reflect a read error. The rearrangement joins TRBV7-2 to TRBJ2-6; possibly TRBD1 for D (6 bases). CDR1 and CDR2 from the germline V gene are SGHTA and FQGNSA. This CDR3 region has 15 residues. CDR3: CASSIGGPGANVLTF. The CDR3 nucleotides are TGTGCCAGCAGTATAGGGGGTCCTGGGGCCAATGTCCTGACTTTC.

The chain couples TRBV6-5 to TRBJ2-3, with unresolved D. With 8 bases removed from V and 3 bases from J, the gap between germline ends came to 12 bases. Germline CDR1 and CDR2: MNHEY and SVGAGI. The CDR3 has 13 residues. The CDR3 DNA is TGTGCCAGCCGTCAGGAGACGACAGATACGCAGTATTTT. This sequence encodes CASRQETTDTQYF.

The gene calls are TRBV5-6 and TRBJ2-4, with a possible D match to TRBD2 (6 bases). CDR3 length: 15 amino acids. V was pared by 4 bases and J by 6 bases, with 17 bases between. Germline V gives CDR1 SGHDT, CDR2 YYEEEE. The CDR3 nucleotides are TGTGCCAGCAGCCCCATGACACTAGCTGCAAACATTCAGTACTTC. As protein: CASSPMTLAANIQYF.

V gene TRBV7-8 combines with J gene TRBJ1-5; 7 bases are shared with TRBD1. Germline CDR1 SGHVS, CDR2 FQNEAQ. There are 15 residues in the CDR3. V shed 7 bases, J shed 5 bases, and the junction held 11 bases outside the gene matches. CDR3 coding DNA: TGTGCCAGCAACCAAACCTATGGACAGGATCAGCCCCAGCATTTT. This codes for CASNQTYGQDQPQHF.

The V gene is TRBV27, the J gene TRBJ1-2; 7 nucleotides line up with TRBD1. CDR3 length: 14 residues. Germline-derived CDR1 and CDR2 are MNHEY and SMNVEV (reference sequence). Unmatched junction bases numbered 10, after V lost 6 bases and J lost 6 bases. The CDR3 DNA follows: TGTGCCAGCAGGCGCAAAGGGACAGTCAATGGCTACACCTTC. Translation: CASRRKGTVNGYTF.

This clonotype was recorded a few times. The V and J genes are TRBV6-6 and TRBJ1-5; 9 positions agree with TRBD1. Per germline, CDR1 MNHNY and CDR2 SVGAGI (reference sequence). This CDR3 has 14 amino acids. With 7 bases clipped from V and 7 bases from J, the junction kept 8 bases outside the gene matches. CDR3 DNA: TGTGCCAGCACCACCGGGACAGGGCACCAGCCCCAGCATTTT. Translation gives CASTTGTGHQPQHF.

In DNA, the CDR3 is TGTGCCAGCAGGGGGACTAGCGGGGGCTACAATGAGCAGTTCTTC. Amino acid sequence: CASRGTSGGYNEQFF. This chain links TRBV6-5 with TRBJ2-1, with TRBD2 identical over 14 bases. Germline-derived CDR1 and CDR2 are MNHEY and SVGAGI. CDR3 size: 15 residues. V lost 6 bases and J lost 3; bases outside the gene matches: 1.

The chain joins TRBV6-5 to TRBJ1-2, with D unclear. The V end lost 2 bases, the J end lost 3 bases, and 13 bases lay between the germline ends. The germline gives CDR1 MNHEY, CDR2 SVGAGI. The CDR3 consists of 15 residues. DNA of the CDR3: TGTGCCAGCAGTTACACCAAGGAAGCTGACTATGGCTACACCTTC. Translating it yields CASSYTKEADYGYTF.